This passage covers 27 T cell receptor beta chains from one sample sequenced in a study of blood T cell repertoires in COVID-19. Profiling relied on immunoSEQ multiplex PCR, and the TCRdb table lists in-frame clones only, not all of them. Seen here are some 20,000 clones, 93% observed once, and the top ten hold approximately 5%. Sequenced input: peripheral blood. The receptors originated from a human donor in a cohort sampled during active COVID-19.

This chain uses TRBV9 with TRBJ2-7; D is perhaps TRBD2 (7 bases). The CDR3 runs to 14 residues. The V gene's germline CDR1 is SGDLS and CDR2 YYNGEE. V lost 3 bases to trimming and J lost 6 bases, with 16 bases between them. CDR3 coding DNA: TGTGCCAGCAGCGCGGGGGGCTCCCTCTCCGAGCAGTACTTC. As protein: CASSAGGSLSEQYF.

V is TRBV24-1 and J is TRBJ2-3; D gene ambiguous. Deletions cut 3 bases from V and 3 bases from J, with 18 bases between. There are 17 residues in the CDR3. The germline V gene encodes CDR1 KGHDR and CDR2 SFDVKD. CDR3 sequence: CATSDPRSPGRTDTQYF. In DNA, the CDR3 is TGTGCCACCAGTGATCCCCGGAGTCCGGGTCGGACAGATACGCAGTATTTT.

This rearrangement joins TRBV2 to TRBJ2-7; maybe TRBD1 (6 bases). Per germline, CDR1 SNHLY and CDR2 FYNNEI. The CDR3 runs 14 residues. The V end lost 2 bases, the J end lost 2 bases, and 10 bases lay between the germline ends. Here the CDR3 DNA reads TGTGCCAGCAGTGAACAGGGGCAAACCTACGAGCAGTACTTC. It is translated as CASSEQGQTYEQYF. The variable domain in full, completed from reference TRBV2 and TRBJ2-7, reads EPEVTQTPSHQVTQMGQEVILRCVPISNHLYFYWYRQILGQKVEFLVSFYNNEISEKSEIFDDQFSVERPDGSNFTLKIRSTKLEDSAMYFCASSEQGQTYEQYFGPGTRLTVT.

The chain combines TRBV18 with TRBJ1-4, with D possibly matching TRBD1 (5 bases). The CDR3 sequence is 15 residues long. CDR1 is KGHSH and CDR2 is LQKENI in the germline V gene. V was pared by 1 base and J by 4 bases, with 10 bases between. CDR3 DNA: TGTGCCAGCTCACCACTGACAGATAATAATGAAAAACTGTTTTTT. It translates to CASSPLTDNNEKLFF.

The chain employs TRBV15 and TRBJ1-1; D possibly corresponds to TRBD1 (6 bases). The CDR3 spans 13 residues. Germline-derived CDR1 and CDR2 are LNHNV and YYDKDF (reference sequence). Trimming shortened V by 6 bases and J by 4 bases, and 12 bases separated the two germline ends. The DNA for the CDR3 is TGTGCCACCAGTGACAGGTCTCGCACTGAAGCTTTCTTT. Its protein product is CATSDRSRTEAFF.

V and J are TRBV6-6 and TRBJ2-1; D is perhaps TRBD1 (6 bases). The CDR3 is made up of 12 amino acids. V gave up 6 bases and J gave up 16 bases, with 19 bases separating them. CDR1 and CDR2 (germline): MNHNY, SVGAGI (reference sequence). The DNA of the CDR3 is TGTGCCAGCAGGGGAGACAGGACCAGTGATTTCTTC. Encoded protein: CASRGDRTSDFF.

This chain links TRBV30 with TRBJ1-1; a possible D gene is TRBD1 (6 bases). Per the germline V gene, CDR1 is GTSNPN and CDR2 is SVGIG (reference sequence). Between the trimmed V and J ends, which lost 1 base and 1 base, there was a span of 7 bases. The CDR3 has 13 amino acids. The CDR3 is CAWSEQGNTEAFF. CDR3 nucleotides: TGTGCCTGGAGTGAACAGGGGAACACTGAAGCTTTCTTT. Combining the CDR3 with reference TRBV30 and TRBJ1-1 gives the whole variable domain SQTIHQWPATLVQPVGSPLSLECTVEGTSNPNLYWYRQAAGRGLQLLFYSVGIGQISSEVPQNLSASRPQDRQFILSSKKLLLSDSGFYLCAWSEQGNTEAFFGQGTRLTVV.

The V gene is TRBV27, the J gene TRBJ2-1; 9 nucleotides line up with TRBD1. Germline values: CDR1 MNHEY, CDR2 SMNVEV (reference sequence). The CDR3 totals 16 residues. The trim removed 5 bases at V and 4 bases at J, leaving 9 bases unmatched. CDR3 sequence: CASSPSRTGVYNEQFF. CDR3 nucleotide sequence: TGTGCCAGCAGTCCGAGTAGGACAGGGGTGTACAATGAGCAGTTCTTC.

The genes are TRBV7-2 and TRBJ1-2; D gene unclear. The V and J ends lost 7 bases and 2 bases respectively, with 14 bases between them. Germline V CDR1 and CDR2: SGHTA, FQGNSA. The CDR3 contains 14 residues. CDR3 coding DNA: TGTGCCAGCATCCTTGATAGATCCAACTATGGCTACACCTTC. Amino acid sequence: CASILDRSNYGYTF.

This chain links TRBV5-6 with TRBJ2-1; 10 positions agree with TRBD2. The CDR3 contains 16 residues. The ends lost 2 bases at V and 9 bases at J; junction bases unmatched: 11. The germline CDR1 and CDR2 sequences are SGHDT and YYEEEE. The CDR3 region is CASSFKTSGPSTEQFF. The CDR3 region has the DNA TGTGCCAGCAGCTTCAAGACTAGCGGGCCTAGTACTGAGCAGTTCTTC.

The chain recombines TRBV3-1 (or the pseudogene TRBV3-2) with TRBJ2-1; 7 bases line up with TRBD1. V shed 3 bases and J 6 bases; nucleotides not matched to a gene: 14. The CDR3 sequence is 17 residues long. CDR1 and CDR2 from the germline V gene are LGHDT and YNNKEL (reference sequence). CDR3 amino acids: CASSHRVPRGRGNEQFF. As DNA, the CDR3 is TGTGCCAGCAGCCATCGCGTGCCTAGGGGGCGCGGCAATGAGCAGTTCTTC.

CDR3 sequence (DNA): TGTGCCAGCAGCAGGACCCAGGGGCTTGTCTACACAGATACGCAGTATTTT. Encoded protein: CASSRTQGLVYTDTQYF. The chain is built from TRBV21-1 and TRBJ2-3; TRBD1 is the table's D call and was not checked against the DNA. TRBV21-1 is flagged as a pseudogene. There are 17 residues in the CDR3.

This clone was counted once. This chain uses TRBV9 with TRBJ1-4; 7 bases are a match to TRBD1. The ends lost 0 bases at V and 8 bases at J; junction bases unmatched: 7. Germline V gene lookup returns CDR1 SGDLS and CDR2 YYNGEE. The CDR3 is 15 amino acids. The CDR3 DNA reads as TGTGCCAGCAGCGTAGGAGGGGGCGCGGGAGAAAAACTGTTTTTT. This translates into CASSVGGGAGEKLFF.

This chain links TRBV13 with TRBJ1-1, with D perhaps TRBD1 (5 bases). The germline gives CDR1 PRHDT, CDR2 FYEKMQ (reference sequence). The CDR3 extends over 15 amino acids. Trimming removed 4 bases from V and 5 bases from J, with 17 bases in between. DNA for the CDR3: TGTGCCAGCAGCTCAATGGGAGGGGAAGGGACTGAAGCTTTCTTT. Protein sequence: CASSSMGGEGTEAFF.

The gene calls are TRBV6-5 and TRBJ2-7; D not resolved. This CDR3 spans 15 amino acids. Per germline, CDR1 MNHEY and CDR2 SVGAGI. Between the trimmed V and J ends, which lost 6 bases and 2 bases, there was a span of 17 bases. The CDR3 DNA reads as TGTGCCAGCAGCTCCAATTACGTAGTTACCTACGAGCAGTACTTC. The encoded protein is CASSSNYVVTYEQYF.

The chain employs TRBV5-8 and TRBJ2-1; the match to TRBD2 covers 9 bases. With 2 bases clipped from V and 7 bases from J, the junction kept 4 bases outside the gene matches. From germline, CDR1 is SGHTS and CDR2 YDEGEE. The CDR3 covers 14 residues. The CDR3 reads CASSLPGLANEQFF. The DNA for the CDR3 is TGTGCCAGCAGCTTACCGGGACTAGCTAATGAGCAGTTCTTC.

The chain combines TRBV5-6 with TRBJ1-3, with 9 bases that match TRBD1. The V gene end was trimmed by 2 bases and the J gene end by 3 bases; junction bases not matched to a gene: 9. CDR3 size: 17 residues. Germline CDR1 is SGHDT and CDR2 is YYEEEE. CDR3 region: CASSFLRGTGYGNTIYF. The CDR3 bases are TGTGCCAGCAGCTTTTTAAGGGGGACAGGGTATGGAAACACCATATATTTT.

The chain carries TRBV28 and TRBJ1-4; the D is unclear. This CDR3 has 15 amino acids. Per the germline V gene, CDR1 is MDHEN and CDR2 is SYDVKM. The V end was cut by 4 bases, the J end by 7 bases, with 16 bases between. CDR3 sequence: CASSYLLGGGEKLFF. The CDR3 DNA reads TGTGCCAGCAGTTACCTGCTGGGAGGTGGTGAAAAACTGTTTTTT. Filled out from reference TRBV28 and TRBJ1-4, the complete variable domain reads DVKVTQSSRYLVKRTGEKVFLECVQDMDHENMFWYRQDPGLGLRLIYFSYDVKMKEKGDIPEGYSVSREKKERFSLILESASTNQTSMYLCASSYLLGGGEKLFFGSGTQLSVL.

The chain combines TRBV4-3 with TRBJ1-5, with D perhaps matching TRBD1 (6 bases). Germline V gene sequence: CDR1 LGHNA, CDR2 YSLEER. This CDR3 has 17 amino acids. The V end lost 0 bases, the J end lost 1 base, and 13 bases lay between the germline ends. This CDR3 is CASSQDRGAASNQPQHF. The CDR3 nucleotides are TGCGCCAGCAGCCAAGATCGGGGGGCGGCCAGCAATCAGCCCCAGCATTTT.

This CDR3 reads CASSQDGQGAGNSPLHF. The CDR3 DNA sequence: TGCGCCAGCAGCCAAGATGGACAGGGGGCCGGGAATTCACCCCTCCACTTT. The chain couples TRBV4-1 to TRBJ1-6, with 11 bases aligning to TRBD1. CDR1 MGHRA and CDR2 YSYEKL come from the germline V gene. Unmatched junction bases numbered 5, after V lost 0 bases and J lost 7 bases. The length of the CDR3 is 17 residues.

The chain carries TRBV30 and TRBJ1-4, with a possible D match to TRBD1 (5 bases). The CDR3 consists of 14 residues. Germline-derived CDR1 and CDR2 are GTSNPN and SVGIG (reference sequence). The ends were cut back, 7 bases at V and 1 base at J, with 13 bases in the middle. CDR3 nucleotide sequence: TGTGCCTCGGCCCGGAGGGGAACTAATGAAAAACTGTTTTTT. It is translated as CASARRGTNEKLFF.

The chain combines TRBV5-1 with TRBJ2-2, with D possibly TRBD2 on 6 matching bases. CDR3 size: 17 residues. Germline V CDR1 and CDR2: SGHRS, YFSETQ. V was trimmed by 6 bases and J by 2 bases, leaving 20 bases between them. The CDR3 is CASINHAGTSNTGELFF. The DNA of the CDR3 is TGCGCCAGCATAAACCACGCCGGGACTTCCAACACCGGGGAGCTGTTTTTT.

The chain links TRBV28 to TRBJ2-2, with D maybe TRBD1 (5 bases). The CDR3 is 15 amino acids. Germline CDR1 is MDHEN and CDR2 is SYDVKM. Trimming stripped 7 bases from V and 1 base from J, with 13 bases between. The CDR3 nucleotides are TGTGCCAGCAACCTCGGAACAGGGAACACCGGGGAGCTGTTTTTT. This translates into CASNLGTGNTGELFF. Full variable domain (outside the CDR3, taken from reference TRBV28 and TRBJ2-2): DVKVTQSSRYLVKRTGEKVFLECVQDMDHENMFWYRQDPGLGLRLIYFSYDVKMKEKGDIPEGYSVSREKKERFSLILESASTNQTSMYLCASNLGTGNTGELFFGEGSRLTVL.

The chain joins TRBV13 to TRBJ2-3; weak D call: TRBD2 (6 bases). Deletions cut 0 bases from V and 3 bases from J, with 7 bases between. The CDR3 loop spans 14 amino acids. Per germline, CDR1 PRHDT and CDR2 FYEKMQ (reference sequence). CDR3 nucleotides: TGTGCCAGCAGCTTAGGAGGAGGGACAGATACGCAGTATTTT. The encoded protein is CASSLGGGTDTQYF.

This clone was detected once. The V gene is TRBV5-1, the J gene TRBJ1-2; D unclear. Trimming took 0 bases from V and 8 from J, leaving 8 bases between them. The CDR3 length is 12 residues. The germline V gene has CDR1 SGHRS and CDR2 YFSETQ. In DNA form, the CDR3 reads TGCGCCAGCAGCTTGGCGGGAGGGGGCTACACCTTC. This encodes CASSLAGGGYTF.

The genes are TRBV11-2 and TRBJ1-1; D is unresolved. Germline CDR1 is SGHAT and CDR2 is FQNNGV. CDR3 size: 18 residues. Trimming took off 5 bases at V and 6 bases at J, with 28 bases between the two ends. The CDR3 coding sequence is TGTGCCAGCAGCCTCCCTTCTAAGGGAAACTGGGCGAGGGCTGAAGCTTTCTTT. Translated, it gives CASSLPSKGNWARAEAFF. Together with reference TRBV11-2 and TRBJ1-1, the CDR3 gives the full variable domain: EAGVAQSPRYKIIEKRQSVAFWCNPISGHATLYWYQQILGQGPKLLIQFQNNGVVDDSQLPKDRFSAERLKGVDSTLKIQPAKLEDSAVYLCASSLPSKGNWARAEAFFGQGTRLTVV.

V gene TRBV19 combines with J gene TRBJ1-2; no clear D. Germline CDR1 reads LNHDA; CDR2 reads SQIVND (reference sequence). Deletions cut 9 bases from V and 0 bases from J, with 14 bases between. The CDR3 covers 14 residues. The CDR3 sequence: CASGTVLANYGYTF. The CDR3 coding sequence is TGTGCCAGCGGAACAGTTTTAGCTAACTATGGCTACACCTTC.